The 32 T cell receptor beta chains reported below all come from one sample, sequenced in a study of CD8+ T cells in alopecia areata (dated 2018 in TCRdb). Libraries were made using the immunoSEQ multiplex PCR assay. RNA was extracted from all samples and reverse transcribed into cDNA, which served as template for TCR sequencing. TCRdb took over this immuneACCESS table, retaining in-frame rearrangements with V and J assigned. Such tables are incomplete; in checked studies, under half of the missing clones stem from an unresolved V gene, and the remainder is unexplained. The sample data list over 150,000 clones, and 50% to 60% of these were observed just once. The ten largest account for around 0.69% of the sample. The time point label here, explained by the study, means: roughly 27 days on oral tofacitinib. The treatment or condition label for this specimen denotes: oral pan-JAK inhibitor, 5-10 mg twice daily.

The source material was CD4+ T cells sorted from blood, sampled at week 4, from a patient treated with tofacitinib. The receptors come from a human donor with alopecia areata.

V and J are TRBV29-1 and TRBJ2-1; no clear D gene. Per the germline V gene, CDR1 is SQVTM and CDR2 is ANQGSEA. The CDR3 totals 11 residues. With 3 bases removed from V and 9 bases from J, the gap between germline ends came to 9 bases. CDR3 in DNA: TGCAGCGTTGACCCCGCCAGTGAGCAGTTCTTC. It translates to CSVDPASEQFF.

The V and J genes are TRBV27 and TRBJ2-2, with D perhaps TRBD2 (5 bases). The CDR3 contains 12 residues. V lost 8 bases to trimming and J lost 8 bases, with 12 bases between them. Germline CDR1 reads MNHEY; CDR2 reads SMNVEV (reference sequence). The CDR3, as DNA: TGTGCCAGCGGACTGGTACGGGGGGAGCTGTTTTTT. Protein: CASGLVRGELFF.

The V gene is TRBV4-2, the J gene TRBJ1-1; D perhaps matches TRBD1 (5 bases). Germline assignment: CDR1 LGHNA and CDR2 YNFKEQ. The ends were cut back, 1 base at V and 5 bases at J, with 14 bases in the middle. This CDR3 has 15 residues. CDR3 sequence (DNA): TGTGCCAGCAGCCAAGCCCGTCGGGGGATGACTGAAGCTTTCTTT. This codes for CASSQARRGMTEAFF.

The chain carries TRBV11-1 and TRBJ2-4, with D possibly matching TRBD1 (6 bases). Trimming took off 1 base at V and 6 bases at J, with 10 bases between the two ends. Germline CDR1 reads SGHAT; CDR2 reads FQDESV (reference sequence). The CDR3 has 14 amino acids. CDR3: CASSLDRVANIQYF. The CDR3 region has the DNA TGTGCCAGCAGCTTAGACAGGGTGGCAAACATTCAGTACTTC.

The chain carries TRBV28 and TRBJ2-5, with TRBD2 matching 12 bases. The CDR3 extends over 14 amino acids. CDR1 and CDR2 (germline): MDHEN, SYDVKM. The V and J ends lost 8 bases and 5 bases, in that order; junction bases with no gene match: 6. CDR3 DNA sequence: TGTGCCAGCTTACCTAGCGGGAGGGTGGAGACCCAGTACTTC. It specifies CASLPSGRVETQYF.

The chain joins TRBV10-3 to TRBJ2-7; perhaps D is TRBD1 or TRBD2 (5 bases each). Germline V gene sequence: CDR1 ENHRY, CDR2 SYGVKD. V gave up 2 bases and J gave up 9 bases, with 11 bases separating them. The CDR3 is 12 residues long. The DNA of the CDR3 is TGTGCCATCAGTGAGATGAGGGGATCGCAGTACTTC. Its protein is CAISEMRGSQYF.

The genes are TRBV2 and TRBJ2-1; possible D gene TRBD2, 6 bases. The germline V gene has CDR1 SNHLY and CDR2 FYNNEI. Between the trimmed V and J ends, which lost 9 bases and 9 bases, there was a span of 15 bases. The CDR3 runs 12 residues. The CDR3: CASRLVSGEQFF. CDR3 nucleotide sequence: TGTGCCAGTAGACTAGTTTCGGGTGAGCAGTTCTTC.

This rearrangement joins TRBV29-1 to TRBJ2-5, with a weak D call TRBD2 (5 bases). The CDR3 covers 15 residues. Trimming stripped 6 bases from V and 1 base from J, with 18 bases between. Per the germline V gene, CDR1 is SQVTM and CDR2 is ANQGSEA. In DNA, the CDR3 is TGCAGCGTCCCCCCCCCGGGGAGAAGCCAAGAGACCCAGTACTTC. It yields the protein CSVPPPGRSQETQYF.

This clone was detected only a few times. The rearrangement uses TRBV30 and TRBJ1-4; D unresolved. This CDR3 has 13 residues. Trimming left V 5 bases short and J 8 bases short, with 15 bases between. Germline assignment: CDR1 GTSNPN and CDR2 SVGIG (reference sequence). The CDR3 coding sequence is TGTGCCTGGTTCGACCGGATTGGGGAAAAACTGTTTTTT. As protein: CAWFDRIGEKLFF.

V and J are TRBV18 and TRBJ2-3, with D perhaps TRBD2 (5 bases). Germline V CDR1 and CDR2: KGHSH, LQKENI. The germline V and J ends were trimmed by 5 bases and 3 bases, with 12 bases remaining between them. CDR3 length equals 14 residues. As DNA, the CDR3 is TGTGCCAGCTCAACCAGGACGGGGACAGATACGCAGTATTTT. Residues: CASSTRTGTDTQYF.

This sequence joins TRBV18 and TRBJ2-1; 7 bases match TRBD1. V trimming: 4 bases; J trimming: 6 bases; junction bases outside the gene matches: 18. Germline V gene data show CDR1 as KGHSH and CDR2 as LQKENI. CDR3 size: 18 residues. CDR3 sequence (DNA): TGTGCCAGCTCACTTAAGACAGGGTCCGGGCTGGTTGTCAATGAGCAGTTCTTC. As protein: CASSLKTGSGLVVNEQFF.

The chain has TRBV7-9 and TRBJ2-1; D not certain. The V gene's germline CDR1 is SEHNR and CDR2 FQNEAQ (reference sequence). The CDR3 is made up of 19 amino acids. With 5 bases removed from V and 0 bases from J, the gap between germline ends came to 23 bases. CDR3 sequence reads: CASSHQSEWILGSYNEQFF. The DNA of the CDR3 is TGTGCCAGCAGCCACCAGTCGGAATGGATCCTGGGCTCCTACAATGAGCAGTTCTTC.

This clone was seen only a few times. This sequence joins TRBV11-1 and TRBJ2-7; D is uncertain. CDR1 and CDR2 (germline): SGHAT, FQDESV (reference sequence). This CDR3 is 12 amino acids long. Trimming took off 3 bases at V and 4 bases at J, with 7 bases between the two ends. Here the CDR3 DNA reads TGTGCCAGCAGCTTGGCCCATTACGAGCAGTACTTC. Residues: CASSLAHYEQYF.

The rearrangement links TRBV19 to TRBJ2-5; 8 bases map to TRBD1. V was clipped by 5 bases and J by 1 base; unmatched bases: 6. The CDR3 has 15 residues. Germline-derived CDR1 and CDR2 are LNHDA and SQIVND (reference sequence). CDR3: CASSPGDRFQETQYF. CDR3 nucleotides: TGTGCCAGTAGTCCAGGGGACAGGTTCCAAGAGACCCAGTACTTC.

This clone was observed a handful of times. V gene TRBV5-1 combines with J gene TRBJ1-1; D remains ambiguous. Germline-derived CDR1 and CDR2 are SGHRS and YFSETQ. The CDR3 runs 12 residues. Trimming shortened V by 2 bases and J by 4 bases, and 6 bases separated the two germline ends. The CDR3 region has the DNA TGCGCCAGCAGCTTTGTGGGCACTGAAGCTTTCTTT. It codes for CASSFVGTEAFF.

V is TRBV4-3 and J is TRBJ2-1, with 9 bases that match TRBD1. CDR3 length equals 14 residues. Germline CDR1 reads LGHNA; CDR2 reads YSLEER. Unmatched junction bases numbered 7, after V lost 5 bases and J lost 8 bases. In DNA form, the CDR3 reads TGCGCCAGCAGCAGGGACAGGGCGGATTATGAGCAGTTCTTC. Its protein product is CASSRDRADYEQFF.

The chain combines TRBV5-4 with TRBJ2-2, with 7 bases matching TRBD1. J gave up 5 bases and V 3 bases, and 10 bases lay outside the gene matches. Looked up from germline, CDR1 is SGHNT and CDR2 is YYREEE (reference sequence). The CDR3 is 16 residues long. The CDR3 coding sequence is TGTGCCAGCAGCTGGGAAGGTTTACAGGGGACCGGGGAGCTGTTTTTT. Amino acid sequence: CASSWEGLQGTGELFF.

The chain has TRBV20-1 and TRBJ2-7; possible D gene TRBD2, 6 bases. Looked up from germline, CDR1 is DFQATT and CDR2 is SNEGSKA (reference sequence). Trimming shortened V by 1 base and J by 8 bases, and 9 bases separated the two germline ends. The CDR3 is 11 residues long. In DNA form, the CDR3 reads TGCAGTGCTAGAGGGGGGGAACAGCAGTACTTC. Its protein is CSARGGEQQYF.

The V gene is TRBV5-1, the J gene TRBJ2-7; unclear D gene. This CDR3 has 14 residues. Trimming left V 0 bases short and J 2 bases short, with 9 bases between. The germline CDR1 and CDR2 sequences are SGHRS and YFSETQ. The CDR3: CASSLGGPTYEQYF. The CDR3 nucleotides are TGCGCCAGCAGCTTGGGTGGGCCGACCTACGAGCAGTACTTC. Full variable domain (remainder filled in from reference TRBV5-1 and TRBJ2-7): KAGVTQTPRYLIKTRGQQVTLSCSPISGHRSVSWYQQTPGQGLQFLFEYFSETQRNKGNFPGRFSGRQFSNSRSEMNVSTLELGDSALYLCASSLGGPTYEQYFGPGTRLTVT.

This clone was counted between two and nine times. The chain carries TRBV4-1 and TRBJ1-2; TRBD1 might be the D (5 bases). The germline V gene encodes CDR1 MGHRA and CDR2 YSYEKL. The germline V and J ends were trimmed by 0 bases and 5 bases, with 19 bases remaining between them. CDR3 length: 17 amino acids. The CDR3 loop is CASSQDLLAGTLYGYTF. In nucleotides, the CDR3 is TGCGCCAGCAGCCAAGATTTGCTAGCCGGGACTTTGTATGGCTACACCTTC.

The genes are TRBV30 and TRBJ2-2; 7 nucleotides match TRBD1. The CDR3 loop spans 14 amino acids. CDR1 and CDR2 from the germline V gene are GTSNPN and SVGIG (reference sequence). V lost 4 bases, J lost 1 base, and 3 bases stayed unmatched. CDR3 in DNA: TGTGCCTGGAAAGGACAGGTGAACACCGGGGAGCTGTTTTTT. Its translation: CAWKGQVNTGELFF.

The chain carries TRBV25-1 and TRBJ2-3; the D is unclear. The CDR3 has 13 amino acids. Between the trimmed V and J ends, which lost 2 bases and 2 bases, there was a span of 5 bases. The germline gives CDR1 MGHDK, CDR2 SYGVNS. CDR3 bases: TGTGCCAGCAGTGAACAGCCCACAGATACGCAGTATTTT. Its protein product is CASSEQPTDTQYF.

J is TRBJ2-1 and V is TRBV5-1, with TRBD1 as a possible D gene (5 bases). Per the germline V gene, CDR1 is SGHRS and CDR2 is YFSETQ. This CDR3 comprises 15 residues. Trimming stripped 5 bases from V and 0 bases from J, with 12 bases between. The CDR3 loop reads CASRQAPSSYNEQFF. CDR3 bases: TGCGCCAGCAGACAGGCGCCGAGCTCCTACAATGAGCAGTTCTTC. Full variable domain (remainder filled in from reference TRBV5-1 and TRBJ2-1): KAGVTQTPRYLIKTRGQQVTLSCSPISGHRSVSWYQQTPGQGLQFLFEYFSETQRNKGNFPGRFSGRQFSNSRSEMNVSTLELGDSALYLCASRQAPSSYNEQFFGPGTRLTVL.

This clone came up a few times. V is TRBV29-1 and J is TRBJ2-3, with 10 bases lining up with TRBD2. Per germline, CDR1 SQVTM and CDR2 ANQGSEA. Trimming took 3 bases from V and 0 from J; bases not matched to a gene: 3. This CDR3 is 15 amino acids long. The CDR3 nucleotides are TGCAGCGTTGATAGCGGGAGGTCTAGCACAGATACGCAGTATTTT. This sequence encodes CSVDSGRSSTDTQYF.

The chain is built from TRBV5-1 and TRBJ1-2; 9 positions match TRBD1. Germline V CDR1 and CDR2: SGHRS, YFSETQ. The V and J ends lost 1 base and 4 bases, in that order; junction bases with no gene match: 5. The CDR3 extends over 15 amino acids. The CDR3 sequence: CASSLIQGAGYGYTF. CDR3 coding DNA: TGCGCCAGCAGCTTGATACAGGGGGCAGGCTATGGCTACACCTTC.

For the CDR3, the DNA is TGTGCCTGGAGCGGGCGACAGGGCTATCAGCCCCAGCATTTT. It translates to CAWSGRQGYQPQHF. The rearrangement joins TRBV30 to TRBJ1-5; 7 nucleotides align to TRBD1. V dropped 3 bases and J dropped 5; count of bases not matched to a gene: 7. CDR1 GTSNPN and CDR2 SVGIG come from the germline V gene (reference sequence). This CDR3 is 14 amino acids long.

The chain joins TRBV29-1 to TRBJ2-1; D is tentatively TRBD1 or TRBD2 (5 bases each). The CDR3 extends over 14 amino acids. Deletions cut 8 bases from V and 7 bases from J, with 21 bases between. The germline gives CDR1 SQVTM, CDR2 ANQGSEA. The CDR3 sequence is CSSIERGKGNEQFF. Here the CDR3 DNA reads TGCAGCTCCATCGAGAGGGGAAAAGGGAATGAGCAGTTCTTC.

The chain links TRBV18 to TRBJ1-2; D is possibly TRBD1 (6 bases). The CDR3 extends over 13 amino acids. Germline V CDR1 and CDR2: KGHSH, LQKENI. V was shortened by 3 bases and J by 3 bases, with 8 bases between the two germline ends. This CDR3 reads CASSPTGDYGYTF. The DNA of the CDR3 is TGTGCCAGCTCACCGACAGGCGACTATGGCTACACCTTC.

The chain joins TRBV30 to TRBJ1-1; D unresolved. This CDR3 is built from 15 residues. V was pared by 0 bases and J by 8 bases, with 19 bases between. Germline CDR1 and CDR2: GTSNPN and SVGIG (reference sequence). The chain's CDR3 is CAWSVSRQAFMEAFF. The CDR3 DNA reads TGTGCCTGGAGTGTATCCAGGCAGGCGTTCATGGAAGCTTTCTTT.

This chain links TRBV9 with TRBJ1-2, with a possible D match to TRBD1 (5 bases). Germline loops: CDR1 SGDLS, CDR2 YYNGEE. Trimming took off 1 base at V and 6 bases at J, with 19 bases between the two ends. The length of the CDR3 is 16 residues. CDR3 DNA: TGTGCCAGCAGCGTAATCGGGTGGGGGTCTGCGGATGGCTACACCTTC. It codes for CASSVIGWGSADGYTF. Based on the CDR3 plus reference TRBV9 and TRBJ1-2, the full variable domain is DSGVTQTPKHLITATGQRVTLRCSPRSGDLSVYWYQQSLDQGLQFLIQYYNGEERAKGNILERFSAQQFPDLHSELNLSSLELGDSALYFCASSVIGWGSADGYTFGSGTRLTVV.

This chain connects TRBV27 to TRBJ2-5; no reliable D call. The length of the CDR3 is 13 residues. Germline V gene data show CDR1 as MNHEY and CDR2 as SMNVEV (reference sequence). Trimming shortened V by 4 bases and J by 1 base, and 7 bases separated the two germline ends. CDR3 sequence (DNA): TGTGCCAGCAGTTATAACATCCAAGAGACCCAGTACTTC. Amino acid sequence: CASSYNIQETQYF.

V usage is TRBV7-9 and J usage is TRBJ2-5; D not certain. V was trimmed by 5 bases and J by 1 base, leaving 11 bases between them. Germline CDR1 reads SEHNR; CDR2 reads FQNEAQ (reference sequence). The CDR3 extends over 14 amino acids. The CDR3 nucleotides read TGTGCCAGCAGCCTACCGGGCTTCCAAGAGACCCAGTACTTC. Its translation: CASSLPGFQETQYF.